The present entry profiles one T cell receptor beta chain with its context. The target of this receptor is not known. Base qualities are not provided; no much larger clone lies one nucleotide away. Library method: the immunoSEQ multiplex PCR assay. To provide template for TCR sequencing, every sample had RNA extracted and reverse transcribed into cDNA. SuperScript III was used to make first-strand cDNA, primed with a 2:1 mix of oligo-dT and random hexamers. A synthetic immune receptor repertoire was used to gauge amplification bias, and whatever bias remained was removed computationally. Processing in the source paper ran as follows. After raw reads were preprocessed to remove errors, the CDR3 was defined following IMGT conventions as running from the conserved cysteine to phenylalanine. To get clonality, Shannon entropy was normalized by log2 of the number of productive unique TCRs and the result was subtracted from 1. Scalp TCRbeta sequences were cross-referenced with sorted blood CD4 and CD8 repertoires so that the CD4 or CD8 identity of scalp clones could be inferred. The table comes from immuneACCESS by way of TCRdb, which keeps in-frame sequences with V and J called. Part of the clones is missing from these tables; in studies checked, under half for an unresolved V gene and the rest for unknown reasons. From that table come the V and J calls and clone size; the DNA was used to work out D and trimming. This sample has hundreds of thousands of clones in its table, and 57% of those were observed once. 0.45% of the sample is taken by the ten largest.

The data were obtained in a study of CD8+ T cells in alopecia areata (dated by TCRdb to the late 2010s). In terms of the full investigation: The treated patients, all with moderate-to-severe alopecia areata, were enrolled in an open-label pilot trial of oral tofacitinib given at 5 to 10 mg twice daily. Tofacitinib was given for 6 to 18 months, followed by 6 months of follow-up off drug to assess delayed response and recurrence. In both human patients and the C3H/HeJ mouse model, the study applied high-throughput TCRbeta sequencing to look at T cell clonal expansion in alopecia areata. In humans, TCRbeta sequencing was performed on scalp tissue and on sorted CD4+ and CD8+ peripheral blood T cells from healthy controls and from patients with patchy or totalis/universalis alopecia areata. Patients on tofacitinib were biopsied at baseline and after 4 and 24 weeks of treatment, and several of the patients also had a later scalp biopsy. Scalp clonality was compared among normal scalp (n=4), patchy alopecia areata scalp (n=8), and alopecia totalis/universalis scalp (n=8). The RNA source kit depended on sample type: the PAXgene miRNA kit for fixed scalp, the miRNeasy kit for PBMCs, and the RNeasy kit for mouse skin. Amplification of TCRbeta CDR3 regions was done by immunoSEQ multiplex PCR using 35 Vbeta forward primers and 13 Jbeta reverse primers. Beyond this particular receptor, the publication reports: Lesional scalp, especially in alopecia totalis/universalis, showed higher clonality and more expanded CD8+ clones than normal scalp, suggesting antigenic drive. Shared TCR sequences between patients were less evident than in mice, which may be partly attributable to HLA diversity in the patient population. Resident alphabeta T cells in normal human skin are also sequenced, complicating scalp TCR repertoire analysis, unlike mouse skin dominated by gammadelta T cells.

According to the study, the label for this sample's time point signals: baseline before oral tofacitinib. Peripheral blood and lesional scalp punch biopsies were obtained from patients with alopecia areata. PBMCs were isolated by density centrifugation and stained for CD3, CD4 and CD8, and CD4+ and CD8+ T cells were sorted on a FACSAria. The germline V gene supplies CDR1 SGHRS and CDR2 YFSETQ. V was cut back by 2 bases and J by 1 base, leaving a gap of 9 bases between them. Reading from cysteine to phenylalanine, the CDR3 counts 14 amino acids. The CDR3 DNA has 42 bases and is translated from base 1.

The sample was CD4+ T cells sorted from blood, taken at week 0. The chain employs TRBV5-1 and TRBJ1-1; there is no confident call for the D gene. This clonotype was sampled from a human donor with alopecia areata. CDR3 region: CASSFDVQNTEAFF. The DNA reads as follows: TGCGCCAGCAGCTTTGACGTACAGAACACTGAAGCTTTCTTT.